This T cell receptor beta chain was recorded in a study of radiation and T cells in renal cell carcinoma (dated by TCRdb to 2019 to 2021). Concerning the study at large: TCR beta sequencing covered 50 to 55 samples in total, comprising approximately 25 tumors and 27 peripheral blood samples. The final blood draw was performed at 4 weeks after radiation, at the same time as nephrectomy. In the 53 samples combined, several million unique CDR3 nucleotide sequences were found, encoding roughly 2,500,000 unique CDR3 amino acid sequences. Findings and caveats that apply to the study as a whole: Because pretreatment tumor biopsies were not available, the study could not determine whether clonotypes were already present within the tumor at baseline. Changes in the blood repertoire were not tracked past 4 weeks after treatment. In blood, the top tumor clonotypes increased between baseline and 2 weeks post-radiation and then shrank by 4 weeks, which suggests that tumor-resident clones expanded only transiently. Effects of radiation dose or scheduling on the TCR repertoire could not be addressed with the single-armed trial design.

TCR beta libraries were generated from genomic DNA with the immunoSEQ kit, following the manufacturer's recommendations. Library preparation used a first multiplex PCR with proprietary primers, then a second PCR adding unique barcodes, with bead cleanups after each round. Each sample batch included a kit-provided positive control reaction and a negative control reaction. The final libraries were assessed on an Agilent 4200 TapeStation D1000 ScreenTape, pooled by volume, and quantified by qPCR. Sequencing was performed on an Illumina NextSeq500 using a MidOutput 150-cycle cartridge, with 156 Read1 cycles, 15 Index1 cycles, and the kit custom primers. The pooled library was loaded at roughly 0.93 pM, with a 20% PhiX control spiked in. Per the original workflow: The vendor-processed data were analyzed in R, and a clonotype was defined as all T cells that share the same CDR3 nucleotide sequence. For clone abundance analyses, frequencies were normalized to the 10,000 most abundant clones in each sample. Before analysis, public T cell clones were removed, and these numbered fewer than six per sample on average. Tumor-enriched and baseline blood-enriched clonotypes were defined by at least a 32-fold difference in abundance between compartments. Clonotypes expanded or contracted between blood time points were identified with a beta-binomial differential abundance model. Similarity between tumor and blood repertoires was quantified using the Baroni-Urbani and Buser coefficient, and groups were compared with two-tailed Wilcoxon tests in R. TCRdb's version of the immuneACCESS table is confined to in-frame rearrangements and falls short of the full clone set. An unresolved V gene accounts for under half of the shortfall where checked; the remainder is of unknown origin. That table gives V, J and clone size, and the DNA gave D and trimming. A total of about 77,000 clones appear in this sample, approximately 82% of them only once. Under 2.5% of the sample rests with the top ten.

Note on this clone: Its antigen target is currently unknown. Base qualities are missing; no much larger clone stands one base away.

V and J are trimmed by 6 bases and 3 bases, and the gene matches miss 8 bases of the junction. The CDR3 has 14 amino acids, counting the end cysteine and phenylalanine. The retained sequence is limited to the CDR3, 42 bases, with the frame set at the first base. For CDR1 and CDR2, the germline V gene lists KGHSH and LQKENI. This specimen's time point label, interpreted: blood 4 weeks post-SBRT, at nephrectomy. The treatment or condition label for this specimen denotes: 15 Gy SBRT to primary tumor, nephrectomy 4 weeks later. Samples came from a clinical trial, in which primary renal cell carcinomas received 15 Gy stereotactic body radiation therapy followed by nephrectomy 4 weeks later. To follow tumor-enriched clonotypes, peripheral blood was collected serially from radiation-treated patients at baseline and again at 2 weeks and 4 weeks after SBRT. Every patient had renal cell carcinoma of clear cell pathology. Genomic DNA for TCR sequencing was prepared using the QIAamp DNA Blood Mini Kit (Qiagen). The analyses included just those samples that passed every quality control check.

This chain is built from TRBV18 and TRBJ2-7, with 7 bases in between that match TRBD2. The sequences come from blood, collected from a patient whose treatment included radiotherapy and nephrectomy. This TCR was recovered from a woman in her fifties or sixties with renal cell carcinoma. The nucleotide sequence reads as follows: TGTGCCAGCTCCCCTAGCGGAGGGGACTACGAGCAGTACTTC. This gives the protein CASSPSGGDYEQYF.